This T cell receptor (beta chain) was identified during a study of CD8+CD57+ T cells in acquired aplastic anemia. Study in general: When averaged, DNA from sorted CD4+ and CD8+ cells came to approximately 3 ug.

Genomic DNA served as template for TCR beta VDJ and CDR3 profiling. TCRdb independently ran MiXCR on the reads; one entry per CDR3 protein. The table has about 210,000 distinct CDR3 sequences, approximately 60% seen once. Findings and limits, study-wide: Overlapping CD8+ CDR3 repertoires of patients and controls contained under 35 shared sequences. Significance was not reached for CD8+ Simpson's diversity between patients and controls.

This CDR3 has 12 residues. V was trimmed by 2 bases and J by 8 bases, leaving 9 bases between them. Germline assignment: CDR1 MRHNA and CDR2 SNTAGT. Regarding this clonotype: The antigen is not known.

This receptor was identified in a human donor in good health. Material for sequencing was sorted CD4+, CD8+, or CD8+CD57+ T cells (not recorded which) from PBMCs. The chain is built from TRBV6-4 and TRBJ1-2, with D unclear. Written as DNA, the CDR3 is TGTGCCAGCAGTGACAACCTGGGGGGCTACACCTTC. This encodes CASSDNLGGYTF.